These T cell receptor beta chains were read from a single sample in a study of OX40 agonist ivuxolimab in advanced cancers. TCRdb keeps only in-frame clones here, not all; method: immunoSEQ multiplex PCR. The sample shows tens of thousands of clones, nearly 90% of them seen only once. The sample here was CD4+ or CD8+ T cells sorted from blood, taken in a trial of the OX40 agonist ivuxolimab. The receptors were sampled from an adult with an advanced solid tumor such as melanoma, head and neck, liver or kidney cancer. The CDR3 runs from the conserved cysteine through the conserved F or W. A D gene is named only where the DNA matches it firmly. The size entry is marked missing in some rows and otherwise reads once, few, many or a size class.

>NA|NA|TRBJ1-5|TRBV18
TGTGCCAGCTCACCATCGTCTGGGAATAGCAATCAGCCCCAGCATTTT
CASSPSSGNSNQPQHF
>NA|NA|TRBJ2-3|TRBV27
TGTGCCAGCAGTTCGTTCGGGGGCTCGATTGCAGATACGCAGTATTTT
CASSSFGGSIADTQYF
>NA|NA|TRBJ1-5|TRBV2
TGTGCCAGCAGGGACAATAGCAATCAGCCCCAGCATTTT
CASRDNSNQPQHF
>NA|NA|TRBJ1-4|TRBV7-2
TGTGCCAGCAGCTCTCGATCAGGGGTACCCAATGAAAAACTGTTTTTT
CASSSRSGVPNEKLFF
>NA|TRBD1|TRBJ1-1|TRBV4-3
TGCGCCAGCAGCCAGCGGGACAGGGGAAACACTGAAGCTTTCTTT
CASSQRDRGNTEAFF
>few|NA|TRBJ1-1|TRBV7-9
TGTGCCAGCAGCTTAGTATCCGGTAGGGGCAGGGGATGGAACACTGAAGCTTTCTTT
CASSLVSGRGRGWNTEAFF
>once|NA|TRBJ1-2|TRBV30
TGTGCCTGGAGTCCGTTAACATCCGCTCATGGCTACACCTTC
CAWSPLTSAHGYTF
>NA|TRBD2|TRBJ2-1|TRBV6-5
TGTGCCAGCAGTACTACTAGCGGGAAGCACAATGAGCAGTTCTTC
CASSTTSGKHNEQFF
>NA|NA|TRBJ1-4|TRBV4-3
TGCGCCAGCAGCCAAGATAGGCCAGGGATTTATGAAAAACTGTTTTTT
CASSQDRPGIYEKLFF
>NA|TRBD2|TRBJ2-3|TRBV28
TGTGCCAGCAGTAACGGGAGGTGGACAGATACGCAGTATTTT
CASSNGRWTDTQYF
>NA|NA|TRBJ1-5|TRBV28
TGTGCCAGCTGTGCGGGGGGTAGGGTTGGGGATCAGCCCCAGCATTTT
CASCAGGRVGDQPQHF
>NA|NA|TRBJ2-1|TRBV7-3
TGTGCCAGCAGCTTATCGGAACTAGGCTATGAGCAGTTCTTC
CASSLSELGYEQFF
>NA|NA|TRBJ2-1|TRBV7-6
TGTGCCAGCAGCTTAGATCAGGTGGATGAGCAGTTCTTC
CASSLDQVDEQFF
>NA|TRBD1|TRBJ1-1|TRBV30
TGTGCCTGGACCCCGGGACAGATGAACACTGAAGCTTTCTTT
CAWTPGQMNTEAFF
>NA|NA|TRBJ2-7|TRBV6-5
TGTGCCAGCAGTTACAGTGGCACCGCCTACGAGCAGTACTTC
CASSYSGTAYEQYF
>NA|TRBD1|TRBJ1-1|TRBV6-5
TGTGCCAGCAGTTCTGGACAGGGCGTTACTGAAGCTTTCTTT
CASSSGQGVTEAFF
>NA|TRBD1|TRBJ1-3|TRBV19
TGTGCCAGTAGGGACAGGGTAGCTTCTGGAAACACCATATATTTT
CASRDRVASGNTIYF
>NA|NA|TRBJ1-3|TRBV6-5
TGTGCCAGCAGGCCTACAGGCCTCTCTGGAAACACCATATATTTT
CASRPTGLSGNTIYF
>once|NA|TRBJ1-2|TRBV7-9
TGTGCCAGCAGCTTCACGGGACAAGGCTATGGCTACACCTTC
CASSFTGQGYGYTF
>NA|NA|TRBJ1-4|TRBV29-1
TGCGGCGTGGGGGTGGCTAATGAAAAACTGTTTTTT
CGVGVANEKLFF
>NA|TRBD1|TRBJ2-5|TRBV6-1
TGTGCCACCGGACAGGGGGCTCAAGAGACCCAGTACTTC
CATGQGAQETQYF
>NA|NA|TRBJ1-5|TRBV29-1
TGCAGCGTCTCTCTTGACGGGATTAGCAATCAGCCCCAGCATTTT
CSVSLDGISNQPQHF
>NA|NA|TRBJ2-5|TRBV28
TGTGCCAGCAGTGCTCAAGGGACGCCTGAAGAGACCCAGTACTTC
CASSAQGTPEETQYF
>NA|NA|TRBJ1-1|TRBV5-4
TGTGCCAGCAGTCTGAGGGGTATGAACACTGAAGCTTTCTTT
CASSLRGMNTEAFF
>few|NA|TRBJ2-7|TRBV21-1
TGTGCCAGCAGCAAGAGAAGTCCGGGAGCCTACGAGCAGTACTTC
CASSKRSPGAYEQYF
>NA|TRBD2|TRBJ2-1|TRBV5-1
TGCGCCAGCAGCTCAGCCGGGGGGGACTACAATGAGCAGTTCTTC
CASSSAGGDYNEQFF